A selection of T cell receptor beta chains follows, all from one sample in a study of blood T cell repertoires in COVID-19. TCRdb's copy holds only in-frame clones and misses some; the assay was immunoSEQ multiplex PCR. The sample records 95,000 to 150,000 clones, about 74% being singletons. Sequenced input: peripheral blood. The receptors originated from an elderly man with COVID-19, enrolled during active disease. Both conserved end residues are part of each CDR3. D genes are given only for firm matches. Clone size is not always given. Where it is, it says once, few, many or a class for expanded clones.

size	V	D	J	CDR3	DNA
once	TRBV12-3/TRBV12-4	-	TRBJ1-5	CATRRGDNQPQHF	TGTGCCACCCGCCGGGGGGACAATCAGCCCCAGCATTTT
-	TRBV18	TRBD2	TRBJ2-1	CASSPPGLAGGFGYNEQFF	TGTGCCAGCTCACCCCCGGGGCTAGCGGGAGGTTTTGGCTACAATGAGCAGTTCTTC
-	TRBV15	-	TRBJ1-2	CATSRDRSLYGYTF	TGTGCCACCAGCAGAGATAGGAGCTTGTATGGCTACACCTTC
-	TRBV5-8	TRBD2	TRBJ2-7	CASSLIRSIERGSSYEQYF	TGTGCCAGCAGCTTGATTCGGTCCATTGAGCGGGGTAGCTCCTACGAGCAGTACTTC
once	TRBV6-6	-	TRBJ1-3	CASSYWEGVLGNTIYF	TGTGCCAGCAGTTATTGGGAGGGGGTGTTAGGAAACACCATATATTTT
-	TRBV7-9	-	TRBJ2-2	CASSLFGDSGELFF	TGTGCCAGCAGCTTATTTGGGGACTCCGGGGAGCTGTTTTTT
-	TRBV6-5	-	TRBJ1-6	CASSPTGFYNSPLHF	TGTGCCAGCAGCCCCACGGGGTTCTATAATTCACCCCTCCACTTT
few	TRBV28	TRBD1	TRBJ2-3	CASSAHSGQGTDTQYF	TGTGCCAGCAGTGCCCACTCGGGACAGGGGACAGATACGCAGTATTTT
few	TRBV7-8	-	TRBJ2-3	CASSSFGGSSYTDTQYF	TGTGCCAGCAGCTCCTTTGGGGGGAGTTCCTACACAGATACGCAGTATTTT
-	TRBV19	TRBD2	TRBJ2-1	CASGYMTSGSYNEQFF	TGTGCCAGTGGTTATATGACTAGCGGCTCCTACAATGAGCAGTTCTTC
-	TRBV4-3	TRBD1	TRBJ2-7	CASSHSFGQGEYEQYF	TGCGCCAGCAGCCATTCTTTTGGGCAGGGGGAGTACGAGCAGTACTTC
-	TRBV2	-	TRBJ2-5	CASTSRVETQYF	TGTGCCAGCACCTCTCGAGTGGAGACCCAGTACTTC
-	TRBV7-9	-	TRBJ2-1	CASSLVISGPYNEQFF	TGTGCCAGCAGCTTAGTTATAAGCGGACCCTACAATGAGCAGTTCTTC
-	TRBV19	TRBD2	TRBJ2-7	CASSPGAAGEDEQYF	TGTGCCAGTAGCCCGGGAGCAGCGGGAGAAGACGAGCAGTACTTC
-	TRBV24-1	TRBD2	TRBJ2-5	CATSDAWDSGLRKTQYF	TGTGCCACCAGTGACGCTTGGGATAGCGGGCTTAGAAAGACCCAGTACTTC
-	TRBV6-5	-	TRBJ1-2	CASSYSHGRLDGYTF	TGTGCCAGCAGTTACTCCCACGGGAGGTTGGATGGCTACACCTTC
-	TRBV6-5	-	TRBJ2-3	CASTSTDTQYF	TGTGCCAGCACTAGCACAGATACGCAGTATTTT
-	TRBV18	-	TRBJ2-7	CASSPSSDPSGQYF	TGTGCCAGCTCACCGTCCTCCGACCCCAGCGGGCAGTACTTC
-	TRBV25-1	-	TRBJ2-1	CASSELAGVTYNEQFF	TGTGCCAGCAGTGAACTCGCGGGTGTTACCTACAATGAGCAGTTCTTC